This T cell receptor (beta chain) emerged from a study of control samples from healthy donors and cancer patients. CDR3 length: 15 residues. The V end was cut by 7 bases, the J end by 2 bases, with 15 bases between. Germline V lookup: CDR1 MNHNY, CDR2 SVGAGI (reference sequence). Assay used: immunoSEQ multiplex PCR; TCRdb lists only in-frame clones, some missing. Among 100,000 to 150,000 clones listed, around 90% were seen once. The origin of this receptor is a man aged 40-49 years in good health. Sequencing used blood. The chain links TRBV6-6 to TRBJ1-5; possibly TRBD1 for D (6 bases). This CDR3 is CASNVRGRGNQPQHF. The CDR3 DNA follows: TGTGCCAGCAATGTCAGGGGTCGGGGCAATCAGCCCCAGCATTTT.